The next 17 T cell receptor beta chains were all read from a single sample in a study of cytomegalovirus exposure and HLA in healthy donors. The PCR was carried out with 60 Vbeta primers and 13 Jbeta primers. The repertoire was sequenced with immunoSEQ multiplex PCR; TCRdb's copy has only in-frame clones and lacks some. The sample has 150,000 to 200,000 clones, 75% to 85% seen once. Sequencing was carried out using PBMCs. These receptors all come from a man between 18 and 35 years old in good health and CMV-seronegative.

The chain couples TRBV5-1 to TRBJ2-7, with D possibly matching TRBD2 (6 bases). There are 14 residues in the CDR3. The V end was cut by 1 base, the J end by 5 bases, with 13 bases between. In germline, CDR1 is SGHRS, CDR2 YFSETQ. The CDR3 DNA sequence: TGCGCCAGCAGCTTGACTAGCCAATTAGACGAGCAGTACTTC. This sequence encodes CASSLTSQLDEQYF. The full variable domain, rest sourced from reference TRBV5-1 and TRBJ2-7, is KAGVTQTPRYLIKTRGQQVTLSCSPISGHRSVSWYQQTPGQGLQFLFEYFSETQRNKGNFPGRFSGRQFSNSRSEMNVSTLELGDSALYLCASSLTSQLDEQYFGPGTRLTVT.

This clone was observed a few times. The chain joins TRBV6-5 to TRBJ2-3; 7 bases align to TRBD2. Trimming took 3 bases from V and 4 from J; bases not matched to a gene: 10. The CDR3 sequence is 16 residues long. The germline V gene has CDR1 MNHEY and CDR2 SVGAGI. CDR3 coding DNA: TGTGCCAGCAGTTATGCGGGAGTTACCTCGGCAGATACGCAGTATTTT. It is translated as CASSYAGVTSADTQYF.

The V call is TRBV7-2, the J call TRBJ2-1, with D maybe TRBD2 (6 bases). V shed 5 bases and J shed 2 bases, with 13 bases lying between them. Germline loops: CDR1 SGHTA, CDR2 FQGNSA. This CDR3 is 15 amino acids long. The CDR3 loop is CASSPRRRAYNEQFF. The DNA of the CDR3 is TGTGCCAGCAGCCCCCGCCGGAGGGCCTACAATGAGCAGTTCTTC.

The V gene is TRBV29-1, the J gene TRBJ1-2; weak D call: TRBD1 (6 bases). The length of the CDR3 is 14 residues. V lost 7 bases to trimming and J lost 8 bases, with 23 bases between them. CDR1 is SQVTM, CDR2 ANQGSEA, per germline. The CDR3 bases are TGCAGCGCCGAACCCTCGGGGGCGGGGGACGGCTACACCTTC. Residues: CSAEPSGAGDGYTF.

In the case of this clone: This CDR3 is also generated by other DNA sequences in the sample. This chain links TRBV10-3 with TRBJ1-6; 7 nucleotides agree with TRBD1. Germline V gene lookup returns CDR1 ENHRY and CDR2 SYGVKD. This CDR3 is 15 amino acids long. After removal of 6 bases from V and 10 bases from J, the junction contained 12 bases not matched to a gene. CDR3 bases: TGTGCCATCAGGGGCCAAGACAGGGTAGAATCACCCCTCCACTTT. It yields the protein CAIRGQDRVESPLHF.

The chain links TRBV5-4 to TRBJ2-5; 10 bases align to TRBD1. J was trimmed by 5 bases and V by 4 bases; bases with no gene match: 8. Germline CDR1 and CDR2: SGHNT and YYREEE (reference sequence). CDR3 length: 15 residues. CDR3 DNA: TGTGCCAGCAGCCCGGGACAGGGGACTAGGGAGACCCAGTACTTC. It is translated as CASSPGQGTRETQYF.

The chain carries TRBV21-1 and TRBJ1-5. TRBV21-1 is a pseudogene locus. The CDR3 is made up of 17 amino acids. The chain's CDR3 is CASSNNLGHYSNQPQHF. The CDR3 bases are TGTGCCAGCAGCAATAATCTCGGCCACTATAGCAATCAGCCCCAGCATTTT.

This chain joins TRBV28 and TRBJ2-7; D unclear. The germline CDR1 and CDR2 sequences are MDHEN and SYDVKM. V shed 3 bases and J shed 7 bases, with 16 bases lying between them. The CDR3 has 14 amino acids. The DNA for the CDR3 is TGTGCCAGCAGTTTTGGCAGGTTGGCGTCGGAGCAGTACTTC. It encodes CASSFGRLASEQYF.

This chain uses TRBV7-3 with TRBJ1-4, with 7 bases matching TRBD1. Unmatched junction bases numbered 11, after V lost 5 bases and J lost 8 bases. Germline lookup yields CDR1 SGHTA and CDR2 FQGTGA. This CDR3 has 15 residues. The CDR3 sequence is CASSGLQGIREKLFF. The DNA for the CDR3 is TGTGCCAGCAGCGGATTACAGGGGATTCGGGAAAAACTGTTTTTT. The full variable domain, rest sourced from reference TRBV7-3 and TRBJ1-4, is GAGVSQTPSNKVTEKGKYVELRCDPISGHTALYWYRQSLGQGPEFLIYFQGTGAADDSGLPNDRFFAVRPEGSVSTLKIQRTERGDSAVYLCASSGLQGIREKLFFGSGTQLSVL.

The rearrangement uses TRBV28 and TRBJ2-1; tentatively, D is TRBD2 (5 bases). The CDR3 totals 12 residues. V gave up 2 bases and J gave up 7 bases, with 6 bases separating them. Germline CDR1 and CDR2: MDHEN and SYDVKM. This chain's CDR3 is CASSLQRNEQFF. As DNA, the CDR3 is TGTGCCAGCAGTTTACAGCGGAATGAGCAGTTCTTC.

The chain combines TRBV27 with TRBJ2-5; TRBD2 aligns across 9 bases. This CDR3 is built from 15 residues. Germline lookup yields CDR1 MNHEY and CDR2 SMNVEV (reference sequence). V lost 3 bases to trimming and J lost 4 bases; unmatched junction nucleotides: 6. DNA for the CDR3: TGTGCCAGCAGTTTTGCGGGAGGGCTATCAGAGACCCAGTACTTC. Residues: CASSFAGGLSETQYF.

The sample holds a few counts of this clone. V and J are TRBV5-4 and TRBJ2-3, with 7 bases aligning to TRBD2. Germline values: CDR1 SGHNT, CDR2 YYREEE (reference sequence). V was clipped by 0 bases and J by 1 base; unmatched bases: 8. The CDR3 is 17 amino acids. The CDR3 DNA reads TGTGCCAGCAGCTTGGCCAAGGGCGGGGGACGCACAGATACGCAGTATTTT. Translated, it gives CASSLAKGGGRTDTQYF. The full variable domain, its missing parts supplied by reference TRBV5-4 and TRBJ2-3, is ETGVTQSPTHLIKTRGQQVTLRCSSQSGHNTVSWYQQALGQGPQFIFQYYREEENGRGNFPPRFSGLQFPNYSSELNVNALELDDSALYLCASSLAKGGGRTDTQYFGPGTRLTVL.

The rearrangement joins TRBV5-1 to TRBJ1-1; 7 nucleotides align to TRBD1. The CDR3 covers 14 residues. Trimming removed 2 bases from V and 3 bases from J; junction bases left unmatched: 4. The germline V gene has CDR1 SGHRS and CDR2 YFSETQ. The CDR3 DNA is TGCGCCAGCAGCTTACAGGGGACGGACACTGAAGCTTTCTTT. Protein product: CASSLQGTDTEAFF. Supplemented by reference TRBV5-1 and TRBJ1-1, the full variable domain reads KAGVTQTPRYLIKTRGQQVTLSCSPISGHRSVSWYQQTPGQGLQFLFEYFSETQRNKGNFPGRFSGRQFSNSRSEMNVSTLELGDSALYLCASSLQGTDTEAFFGQGTRLTVV.

To note about this clone: The same CDR3 arises from other DNA sequences in this sample as well. The gene calls are TRBV2 and TRBJ2-2, with TRBD2 identical over 7 bases. Per germline, CDR1 SNHLY and CDR2 FYNNEI. The CDR3 is made up of 14 amino acids. With V trimmed by 9 bases and J by 4 bases, 8 bases remained unmatched. CDR3 DNA sequence: TGTGCCAGTTCATGGGACTACCTCACCGGGGAGCTGTTTTTT. Its protein product is CASSWDYLTGELFF.

V usage is TRBV2 and J usage is TRBJ2-7, with D possibly matching TRBD2 (7 bases). In germline, CDR1 is SNHLY, CDR2 FYNNEI. Trimming took 3 bases from V and 7 from J, leaving 16 bases between them. This CDR3 has 14 residues. The CDR3 spells CASSDAGAEREQYF. Here the CDR3 DNA reads TGTGCCAGCAGTGATGCGGGGGCGGAAAGGGAGCAGTACTTC.

The J gene is TRBJ1-4, the V gene TRBV30; maybe TRBD1 (6 bases). V gave up 5 bases and J gave up 0 bases, with 13 bases separating them. The germline V gene encodes CDR1 GTSNPN and CDR2 SVGIG (reference sequence). There are 15 residues in the CDR3. CDR3 protein: CAWRTGISTNEKLFF. The DNA for the CDR3 is TGTGCCTGGCGAACAGGGATCTCAACTAATGAAAAACTGTTTTTT.

The chain combines TRBV2 with TRBJ1-1; D remains ambiguous. Germline CDR1 SNHLY, CDR2 FYNNEI. Trimming stripped 5 bases from V and 4 bases from J, with 14 bases between. The CDR3 length is 14 residues. The chain's CDR3 is CASSNILRSTEAFF. As DNA, the CDR3 is TGTGCCAGCAGTAATATACTGAGGTCCACTGAAGCTTTCTTT.